These T cell receptor beta chains were read from a single sample in a study of OX40 agonist ivuxolimab in advanced cancers. Repertoires were generated with immunoSEQ multiplex PCR, while TCRdb's copy carries only in-frame clones and drops some. The table has some 30,000 clones, 92% seen once. The starting material was CD4+ or CD8+ T cells sorted from blood, obtained in a trial of the OX40 agonist ivuxolimab. The receptors stem from an adult with an advanced solid tumor such as melanoma, head and neck, liver or kidney cancer. Each CDR3 is given with its conserved first and last residue. D genes are given only for firm matches. Size is omitted from some rows. Given values are once, few, many or a class for expanded clones.

j_call: TRBJ2-1; clone_size: NA; d_call: NA; v_call: TRBV4-1; cdr3_aa: CASSQDRFNEQFF; cdr3_nt: TGCGCCAGCAGCCAGGATAGATTCAATGAGCAGTTCTTC
j_call: TRBJ2-7; clone_size: NA; d_call: NA; v_call: TRBV27; cdr3_aa: CASSLGRRGEQYF; cdr3_nt: TGTGCCAGCAGCCTAGGCAGGAGGGGCGAGCAGTACTTC
j_call: TRBJ2-3; clone_size: once; d_call: NA; v_call: TRBV5-6; cdr3_aa: CASSSPFGGVSSNTQYF; cdr3_nt: TGTGCCAGCAGCTCGCCGTTCGGGGGAGTGTCGTCAAATACGCAGTATTTT
j_call: TRBJ1-2; clone_size: NA; d_call: NA; v_call: TRBV27; cdr3_aa: CASRVPLQGNYGYTF; cdr3_nt: TGTGCCAGCAGGGTCCCTCTACAGGGTAACTATGGCTACACCTTC
j_call: TRBJ2-7; clone_size: NA; d_call: TRBD2; v_call: TRBV10-3; cdr3_aa: CAISERRLAGIYEQYF; cdr3_nt: TGTGCCATCAGTGAGAGGCGACTAGCGGGTATCTACGAGCAGTACTTC
j_call: TRBJ1-3; clone_size: NA; d_call: NA; v_call: TRBV6-1; cdr3_aa: CASSVEGDSGNTIYF; cdr3_nt: TGTGCCAGCAGTGTTGAGGGCGACTCTGGAAACACCATATATTTT
j_call: TRBJ2-1; clone_size: NA; d_call: NA; v_call: TRBV5-4; cdr3_aa: CASSLRMMLNNEQFF; cdr3_nt: TGTGCCAGCAGCCTCAGGATGATGCTGAACAATGAGCAGTTCTTC
j_call: TRBJ1-1; clone_size: NA; d_call: TRBD1; v_call: TRBV19; cdr3_aa: CASSSSGQGAMNTEAFF; cdr3_nt: TGTGCCAGTAGTAGCTCCGGACAGGGGGCTATGAACACTGAAGCTTTCTTT
j_call: TRBJ2-2; clone_size: NA; d_call: NA; v_call: TRBV28; cdr3_aa: CASSLWSTLDTGELFF; cdr3_nt: TGTGCCAGCAGTTTATGGTCTACCCTCGACACCGGGGAGCTGTTTTTT
j_call: TRBJ2-1; clone_size: NA; d_call: TRBD1; v_call: TRBV27; cdr3_aa: CASIMTGGTYNEQFF; cdr3_nt: TGTGCCAGCATAATGACAGGGGGCACCTACAATGAGCAGTTCTTC
j_call: TRBJ1-4; clone_size: NA; d_call: TRBD1; v_call: TRBV28; cdr3_aa: CASSLGTGGTLNEKLFF; cdr3_nt: TGTGCCAGCAGTTTAGGGACAGGGGGGACTCTTAATGAAAAACTGTTTTTT
j_call: TRBJ1-2; clone_size: NA; d_call: TRBD1; v_call: TRBV5-5; cdr3_aa: CASSLASAGGFGYTF; cdr3_nt: TGTGCCAGCAGCTTGGCTTCGGCAGGGGGCTTTGGCTACACCTTC
j_call: TRBJ1-1; clone_size: NA; d_call: TRBD1; v_call: TRBV7-9; cdr3_aa: CASSYWTGGPNTEAFF; cdr3_nt: TGTGCCAGCAGCTACTGGACAGGGGGACCGAACACTGAAGCTTTCTTT
j_call: TRBJ2-3; clone_size: NA; d_call: TRBD2; v_call: TRBV9; cdr3_aa: CASSQMGGEGPDTQYF; cdr3_nt: TGTGCCAGCAGCCAAATGGGGGGGGAGGGCCCCGATACGCAGTATTTT
j_call: TRBJ1-4; clone_size: NA; d_call: NA; v_call: TRBV9; cdr3_aa: CASSDNEKLFF; cdr3_nt: TGTGCCAGCAGCGATAATGAAAAACTGTTTTTT
j_call: TRBJ1-6; clone_size: once; d_call: TRBD1; v_call: TRBV12-5; cdr3_aa: CASVLRDRVNSPLHF; cdr3_nt: TGTGCTAGTGTCCTCCGGGACAGGGTTAATTCACCCCTCCACTTT
j_call: TRBJ2-1; clone_size: NA; d_call: NA; v_call: TRBV9; cdr3_aa: CASSVLAGSSYNEQFF; cdr3_nt: TGTGCCAGCAGCGTCTTAGCCGGAAGCTCCTACAATGAGCAGTTCTTC
j_call: TRBJ2-7; clone_size: NA; d_call: TRBD1; v_call: TRBV4-3; cdr3_aa: CASSQGLTGRYEQYF; cdr3_nt: TGCGCCAGCAGCCAAGGACTGACAGGGAGATACGAGCAGTACTTC
j_call: TRBJ2-5; clone_size: NA; d_call: NA; v_call: TRBV12-5; cdr3_aa: CASGLVQGGEETQYF; cdr3_nt: TGTGCTAGTGGTTTGGTACAGGGGGGGGAAGAGACCCAGTACTTC
j_call: TRBJ2-7; clone_size: NA; d_call: NA; v_call: TRBV7-9; cdr3_aa: CASSFGQGYYYEQYF; cdr3_nt: TGTGCCAGCAGCTTCGGGCAGGGTTATTACTACGAGCAGTACTTC
j_call: TRBJ2-2; clone_size: NA; d_call: TRBD2; v_call: TRBV4-3; cdr3_aa: CASSQERGRGITGELFF; cdr3_nt: TGCGCCAGCAGCCAAGAACGAGGGCGGGGGATCACCGGGGAGCTGTTTTTT
j_call: TRBJ2-3; clone_size: NA; d_call: TRBD2; v_call: TRBV11-2; cdr3_aa: CASSSGGRGSDTQYF; cdr3_nt: TGTGCCAGCAGCTCGGGCGGGAGAGGCTCCGATACGCAGTATTTT
j_call: TRBJ2-2; clone_size: NA; d_call: TRBD2; v_call: TRBV11-3; cdr3_aa: CASSPYGLAVNTGELFF; cdr3_nt: TGTGCCAGCAGCCCCTACGGACTAGCGGTGAACACCGGGGAGCTGTTTTTT
j_call: TRBJ2-5; clone_size: NA; d_call: NA; v_call: TRBV5-1; cdr3_aa: CASRGQGQETQYF; cdr3_nt: TGCGCCAGCAGGGGGCAGGGACAAGAGACCCAGTACTTC
j_call: TRBJ2-3; clone_size: NA; d_call: NA; v_call: TRBV9; cdr3_aa: CASSVDGADTQYF; cdr3_nt: TGTGCCAGCAGCGTAGACGGGGCAGATACGCAGTATTTT
j_call: TRBJ2-3; clone_size: NA; d_call: NA; v_call: TRBV9; cdr3_aa: CASSELGQYTDTQYF; cdr3_nt: TGTGCCAGCAGCGAGCTGGGACAATACACAGATACGCAGTATTTT
j_call: TRBJ2-7; clone_size: NA; d_call: TRBD2; v_call: TRBV28; cdr3_aa: CASSSLGGGASEQYF; cdr3_nt: TGTGCCAGCAGTTCGCTCGGGGGGGGAGCGAGCGAGCAGTACTTC
j_call: TRBJ2-5; clone_size: NA; d_call: NA; v_call: TRBV18; cdr3_aa: CASSRIEQETQYF; cdr3_nt: TGTGCCAGCTCGCGAATAGAACAAGAGACCCAGTACTTC
j_call: TRBJ1-2; clone_size: NA; d_call: TRBD1; v_call: TRBV7-2; cdr3_aa: CASSPRQGRYGYTF; cdr3_nt: TGTGCCAGCAGCCCCCGACAGGGGAGGTATGGCTACACCTTC
j_call: TRBJ2-5; clone_size: NA; d_call: NA; v_call: TRBV9; cdr3_aa: CASSAGAATQETQYF; cdr3_nt: TGTGCCAGCAGCGCGGGGGCAGCCACCCAAGAGACCCAGTACTTC
j_call: TRBJ2-5; clone_size: NA; d_call: NA; v_call: TRBV14; cdr3_aa: CASSHQGQGYGTQYF; cdr3_nt: TGTGCCAGCAGCCATCAAGGGCAGGGGTACGGGACCCAGTACTTC
j_call: TRBJ2-7; clone_size: NA; d_call: NA; v_call: TRBV9; cdr3_aa: CASSTRDGAYEQYF; cdr3_nt: TGTGCCAGCAGCACCCGGGACGGAGCCTACGAGCAGTACTTC
j_call: TRBJ2-7; clone_size: NA; d_call: TRBD2; v_call: TRBV10-2; cdr3_aa: CASSPLAGGYEQYF; cdr3_nt: TGCGCCAGCAGTCCACTAGCGGGAGGCTACGAGCAGTACTTC
j_call: TRBJ1-2; clone_size: NA; d_call: NA; v_call: TRBV28; cdr3_aa: CASSLEGFEGNYGYTF; cdr3_nt: TGTGCCAGCAGTTTGGAGGGTTTCGAGGGGAACTATGGCTACACCTTC
j_call: TRBJ2-1; clone_size: NA; d_call: NA; v_call: TRBV6-5; cdr3_aa: CASSSRDTSSYNEQFF; cdr3_nt: TGTGCCAGCAGTTCCCGGGACACCAGCTCCTACAATGAGCAGTTCTTC
j_call: TRBJ2-5; clone_size: NA; d_call: NA; v_call: TRBV19; cdr3_aa: CASSNSETQYF; cdr3_nt: TGTGCCAGTAGTAACAGTGAGACCCAGTACTTC
j_call: TRBJ2-3; clone_size: NA; d_call: TRBD2; v_call: TRBV7-3; cdr3_aa: CASSLKGLAGGSQGTQYF; cdr3_nt: TGTGCCAGCAGCCTCAAAGGACTAGCGGGAGGGTCGCAGGGCACGCAGTATTTT
j_call: TRBJ2-1; clone_size: NA; d_call: TRBD2; v_call: TRBV9; cdr3_aa: CASSVPLAGGLDEQFF; cdr3_nt: TGTGCCAGCAGCGTACCCCTAGCGGGAGGGTTGGATGAGCAGTTCTTC
j_call: TRBJ2-7; clone_size: NA; d_call: NA; v_call: TRBV10-3; cdr3_aa: CAIRQQGGESEQYF; cdr3_nt: TGTGCCATCAGACAGCAGGGGGGGGAGTCCGAGCAGTACTTC
j_call: TRBJ2-7; clone_size: NA; d_call: NA; v_call: TRBV4-1; cdr3_aa: CASSLLTGSYEQYF; cdr3_nt: TGCGCCAGCAGCCTACTGACAGGCAGTTACGAGCAGTACTTC
j_call: TRBJ2-5; clone_size: few; d_call: TRBD2; v_call: TRBV5-6; cdr3_aa: CASSPLAGVGETQYF; cdr3_nt: TGTGCCAGCAGCCCGCTAGCGGGAGTGGGAGAGACCCAGTACTTC
j_call: TRBJ2-7; clone_size: NA; d_call: TRBD1; v_call: TRBV6-5; cdr3_aa: CASSYSGTGGEQYF; cdr3_nt: TGTGCCAGCAGTTACTCGGGTACAGGGGGCGAGCAGTACTTC
j_call: TRBJ2-3; clone_size: NA; d_call: NA; v_call: TRBV27; cdr3_aa: CASSLSALGADTQYF; cdr3_nt: TGTGCCAGCAGTTTATCGGCCCTGGGCGCAGATACGCAGTATTTT
j_call: TRBJ2-7; clone_size: NA; d_call: TRBD1; v_call: TRBV4-3; cdr3_aa: CASSQAGQGAYEQYF; cdr3_nt: TGCGCCAGCAGCCAAGCGGGACAGGGGGCCTACGAGCAGTACTTC
j_call: TRBJ2-1; clone_size: NA; d_call: TRBD2; v_call: TRBV7-9; cdr3_aa: CASSPPPLASSYNEQFF; cdr3_nt: TGTGCCAGCAGCCCTCCACCACTAGCGAGCTCCTACAATGAGCAGTTCTTC
j_call: TRBJ2-1; clone_size: NA; d_call: NA; v_call: TRBV5-5; cdr3_aa: CASSGGQSSYNEQFF; cdr3_nt: TGTGCCAGCAGCGGTGGACAGAGCTCCTACAATGAGCAGTTCTTC
j_call: TRBJ2-5; clone_size: NA; d_call: NA; v_call: TRBV12-5; cdr3_aa: CASGWGVGETQYF; cdr3_nt: TGTGCTAGTGGCTGGGGGGTTGGGGAGACCCAGTACTTC
j_call: TRBJ1-2; clone_size: few; d_call: NA; v_call: TRBV7-2; cdr3_aa: CASSGSVGGGGYTF; cdr3_nt: TGTGCCAGCAGTGGGTCCGTGGGGGGCGGTGGCTACACCTTC
j_call: TRBJ2-7; clone_size: NA; d_call: NA; v_call: TRBV7-2; cdr3_aa: CASSFGLYYEQYF; cdr3_nt: TGTGCCAGCAGCTTTGGGTTATACTACGAGCAGTACTTC
j_call: TRBJ2-7; clone_size: few; d_call: NA; v_call: TRBV5-4; cdr3_aa: CAVPGLRGEQYF; cdr3_nt: TGTGCCGTTCCGGGACTCCGCGGCGAGCAGTACTTC
j_call: TRBJ1-1; clone_size: NA; d_call: TRBD1; v_call: TRBV11-2; cdr3_aa: CASSLTWGQGFGTEAFF; cdr3_nt: TGTGCCAGCAGCTTAACGTGGGGACAGGGGTTCGGCACTGAAGCTTTCTTT
j_call: TRBJ2-1; clone_size: NA; d_call: NA; v_call: TRBV6-5; cdr3_aa: CASSYSLRGSHNEQFF; cdr3_nt: TGTGCCAGCAGTTACTCCCTGAGGGGCTCGCACAATGAGCAGTTCTTC
j_call: TRBJ2-1; clone_size: NA; d_call: NA; v_call: TRBV7-9; cdr3_aa: CASSPDEGEAYNEQFF; cdr3_nt: TGTGCCAGCAGCCCCGACGAAGGAGAAGCCTACAATGAGCAGTTCTTC
j_call: TRBJ2-7; clone_size: few; d_call: NA; v_call: TRBV9; cdr3_aa: CASSVTGDGYEQYF; cdr3_nt: TGTGCCAGCAGCGTCACGGGAGACGGGTACGAGCAGTACTTC